This T cell receptor beta chain was retrieved from a study of human T cells and chemical hapten exposure. Notes on the study in general: Sensitizing to DPC left TCRs with a frequency above 1 in 1000 unaltered. Expanded TCR sets contained significantly more large CDR3 similarity clusters than controls.

This clonotype was seen ten or more times. Its antigen is not known. The V end lost 6 bases, the J end lost 7 bases, and 26 bases lay between the germline ends. Germline V gene lookup returns CDR1 SQVTM and CDR2 ANQGSEA. CDR3 size: 16 residues. Via MiXCR, TCRdb re-called the RACE reads, giving one row per CDR3 protein. Here the sample spans around 120,000 distinct CDR3 sequences, more than 9.5% being singletons. The time point here: patch test 1, 2 weeks after DPC sensitization. Treatment: therapeutic diphenylcyclopropenone sensitization with weekly scalp DPC. The sequence derives from a middle-aged woman with alopecia areata. Some clones in this sample may be carry-over from other donors' samples. The V gene is TRBV29-1, the J gene TRBJ2-3; D possibly uses TRBD1 or TRBD2 (5 bases each). Sequencing used whole blood, obtained in connection with sensitization to the hapten diphenylcyclopropenone (DPC). The CDR3 is CSVQMGPPVRDHTQYF. Here the CDR3 DNA reads TGCAGCGTCCAAATGGGACCGCCTGTGAGGGACCATACGCAGTATTTT.